This T cell receptor (beta chain) is from a study of blood T cells in healthy people across ages. Study findings and constraints: It was not possible, with unsorted PBMCs, to conclusively compare naive and antigen-experienced cells.

The use of a sample-barcoded 5' primer and a J-beta primer mix characterized a second PCR of 7 to 11 cycles. TCRdb called the 5' RACE reads again in MiXCR, with one record for every CDR3 protein. Among under 1 million distinct CDR3 sequences, around 45% were seen once, and the ten largest hold nearly 20%. Notes on this clonotype: What it binds is not known.

CDR1 MNHEY and CDR2 SVGAGI come from the germline V gene. The CDR3 is made up of 13 amino acids. The TCR originated in a man in his 60s in good health. The V gene is TRBV6-5, the J gene TRBJ2-7; D gene unclear. The DNA end lines up better with TRBJ2-5; the J call may be wrong. The material sequenced was blood. CDR3 loop: CASSYVQQETQYF. In DNA, the CDR3 is TGTGCCAGCAGTTACGTCCAACAAGAGACCCAGTACTTC.